The 17 T cell receptor beta chains listed next were all sequenced from one sample in a study of blood T cells in healthy people across ages. The use of a sample-barcoded 5' primer and a J-beta primer mix characterized a second PCR of 7 to 11 cycles. TCRdb redid the calling of the 5' RACE reads with MiXCR, one entry per CDR3 protein. The sample consists of more than 900,000 distinct CDR3 sequences, roughly a quarter of them appearing once. This sample also belongs to another study, concerning T cells of mothers and their children.

Sequenced: blood. The receptors were sampled from a girl aged 2-10 years in good health.

J is TRBJ2-5 and V is TRBV6-5; 7 bases line up with TRBD1. The CDR3 runs to 16 residues. After removal of 6 bases from V and 11 bases from J, the junction contained 21 bases not matched to a gene. The germline V gene has CDR1 MNHEY and CDR2 SVGAGI. The CDR3 DNA follows: TGTGCCAGCAGACAATCTTGGGACAGCTCCCTTCAGGCGCAGTACTTC. This gives the protein CASRQSWDSSLQAQYF.

The genes are TRBV4-1 and TRBJ1-1; D gene ambiguous. CDR3 length equals 13 residues. Germline V gene data show CDR1 as MGHRA and CDR2 as YSYEKL. With 1 base removed from V and 0 bases from J, the gap between germline ends came to 3 bases. Here the CDR3 reads CASSQAMNTEAFF. In nucleotides, the CDR3 is TGCGCCAGCAGCCAAGCTATGAACACTGAAGCTTTCTTT.

This clonotype has more than one count but fewer than ten. The chain joins TRBV29-1 to TRBJ2-1; 8 positions agree with TRBD2. J was trimmed by 0 bases and V by 6 bases; bases with no gene match: 10. Germline-derived CDR1 and CDR2 are SQVTM and ANQGSEA. The CDR3 runs 16 residues. CDR3 coding DNA: TGCAGCGTGACCTTGATAGCGGGGAGCTCCTACAATGAGCAGTTCTTC. This translates into CSVTLIAGSSYNEQFF.

This clonotype was counted between two and nine times. V and J are TRBV7-2 and TRBJ2-7, with a weak D call TRBD2 (7 bases). Germline V CDR1 and CDR2: SGHTA, FQGNSA. The CDR3 sequence is 15 residues long. Trimming took 2 bases from V and 5 from J, leaving 16 bases between them. CDR3 sequence: CASSLWWGGRNEQYF. CDR3 coding DNA: TGTGCCAGCAGCTTATGGTGGGGGGGCCGAAACGAGCAGTACTTC.

J is TRBJ1-2 and V is TRBV7-2; D remains unclear. This CDR3 is 12 amino acids long. Trimming left V 4 bases short and J 5 bases short, with 8 bases between. The germline gives CDR1 SGHTA, CDR2 FQGNSA. The CDR3 spells CASSSQRYGYTF. In DNA form, the CDR3 reads TGTGCCAGCAGCTCACAACGATATGGCTACACCTTC.

This clonotype was seen a few times. The V gene is TRBV6-5, the J gene TRBJ1-2; maybe TRBD1 (6 bases). The CDR3 consists of 13 residues. Looked up from germline, CDR1 is MNHEY and CDR2 is SVGAGI. With 8 bases removed from V and 4 bases from J, the gap between germline ends came to 14 bases. CDR3 sequence reads: CASGVGQTYGYTF. The CDR3 bases are TGTGCCAGCGGGGTAGGACAGACCTATGGCTACACCTTC.

V gene TRBV12-3 or TRBV12-4 combines with J gene TRBJ2-7; weak D call: TRBD2 (6 bases). The CDR3 has 14 residues. V dropped 5 bases and J dropped 2 bases, with 13 bases sitting between them. The CDR3 protein is CASSQAGGAYEQYF. The CDR3 nucleotides are TGTGCCAGCAGTCAAGCCGGGGGTGCCTACGAGCAGTACTTC.

In its sample, this clonotype was seen a few times. For the CDR3, the DNA is TGCAGCGTTGTAATCCGGGCCGGGGAGCTGTTTTTT. It specifies CSVVIRAGELFF. The chain uses TRBV29-1 and TRBJ2-2; no reliable D call. The V gene's germline CDR1 is SQVTM and CDR2 ANQGSEA. V lost 4 bases, J lost 6 bases, and 9 bases lay in between. CDR3 length equals 12 residues.

This clonotype was observed at least ten times. The J gene is TRBJ2-5, the V gene TRBV10-3; 9 nucleotides match TRBD1. Germline V gene data show CDR1 as ENHRY and CDR2 as SYGVKD. Unmatched junction bases numbered 5, after V lost 2 bases and J lost 4 bases. The CDR3 runs 15 residues. The CDR3 coding sequence is TGTGCCATCAGTGAGCCCCACAGGGGGCTAGAGACCCAGTACTTC. Translating it yields CAISEPHRGLETQYF.

This clonotype has more than one count but fewer than ten. The chain recombines TRBV4-1 with TRBJ2-5, with D perhaps matching TRBD2 (6 bases). Trimming took 4 bases from V and 3 from J, leaving 12 bases between them. The V gene's germline CDR1 is MGHRA and CDR2 YSYEKL. The CDR3 extends over 14 amino acids. CDR3 region: CASSRPGGEETQYF. In DNA, the CDR3 is TGCGCCAGCAGCCGACCCGGAGGGGAAGAGACCCAGTACTTC.

V usage is TRBV11-2 and J usage is TRBJ2-1, with D possibly being TRBD2 (5 bases). Germline CDR1 SGHAT, CDR2 FQNNGV. The CDR3 runs to 14 residues. Trimming pared 0 bases from V and 5 bases from J, leaving 8 bases between. In DNA form, the CDR3 reads TGTGCCAGCAGCTTAGAGGAACTAGACAATGAGCAGTTCTTC. This gives the protein CASSLEELDNEQFF.

The V call is TRBV2, the J call TRBJ2-3; TRBD2 agrees at 12 bases. V lost 3 bases to trimming and J lost 7 bases; unmatched junction nucleotides: 8. CDR3 length equals 16 residues. CDR1 and CDR2 from the germline V gene are SNHLY and FYNNEI. CDR3 DNA: TGTGCCAGCAGTGAGAGGACTGGACTAGCGGGGTATACGCAGTATTTT. Its translation: CASSERTGLAGYTQYF.

The chain has TRBV6-6 and TRBJ2-2; D is tentatively TRBD1 or TRBD2 (6 bases each). V lost 1 base and J lost 0, with 9 bases in between. CDR1 and CDR2 (germline): MNHNY, SVGAGI (reference sequence). The CDR3 extends over 16 amino acids. The CDR3 reads CASSYLRGPNTGELFF. The DNA for the CDR3 is TGTGCCAGCAGTTACTTACGGGGGCCGAACACCGGGGAGCTGTTTTTT.

DNA for the CDR3: TGTGCCAGTAGTACCGTCGGGAGGACTGAAGCTTTCTTT. Translated: CASSTVGRTEAFF. J is TRBJ1-1 and V is TRBV19; no reliable D call. V dropped 4 bases and J dropped 5 bases, with 11 bases sitting between them. Germline values: CDR1 LNHDA, CDR2 SQIVND (reference sequence). This CDR3 has 13 residues.

Comment on this clonotype: One junction end disagrees with the germline gene, perhaps due to a read error. The chain couples TRBV7-2 to TRBJ2-5, with D perhaps matching TRBD1 (6 bases). This CDR3 has 15 amino acids. CDR1 SGHTA and CDR2 FQGNSA come from the germline V gene. DNA for the CDR3: TGTGCCAGCAGCTTCAGGGGCCGGGATGTAGAGGCCCAGTACTTC. The encoded protein is CASSFRGRDVEAQYF.

V and J are TRBV6-2 or TRBV6-3 and TRBJ2-5; D is uncertain. The J call may be wrong; the DNA end is better matched by TRBJ2-7. There are 13 residues in the CDR3. Germline loops: CDR1 MNHEY, CDR2 SVGEGT. The CDR3 DNA reads as TGTGCCAGCACCTCACGGTGGGACTACGAGCAGTACTTC. Protein sequence: CASTSRWDYEQYF.

The chain has TRBV4-1 and TRBJ1-2, with D tentatively TRBD1 (6 bases). The CDR3 runs 15 residues. The V end was cut by 3 bases, the J end by 4 bases, with 15 bases between. Germline V CDR1 and CDR2: MGHRA, YSYEKL. CDR3 DNA sequence: TGCGCCAGCAGCCAGGGACAAGAAGGGTCCTATGGCTACACCTTC. Its translation is CASSQGQEGSYGYTF.